The 23 T cell receptor beta chains reported below all come from one sample, sequenced in a study of blood T cells in healthy people across ages. PCR was performed a second time for about 7 to 11 cycles using a sample-barcoded 5' primer and a J-beta primer mix. One entry per CDR3 protein, called by TCRdb with MiXCR from the 5' RACE reads. The profile shows 600,000 or so distinct CDR3 sequences, around 20% of them singletons. Sequenced: blood. These receptors all come from a man aged 70 or older in good health.

This clonotype was seen only a few times. The V call is TRBV6-1, the J call TRBJ1-2, with no clear D. Germline V gene lookup returns CDR1 MNHNS and CDR2 SASEGT. The CDR3 spans 14 residues. The germline V and J ends were trimmed by 2 bases and 4 bases, with 11 bases remaining between them. CDR3 sequence: CASSESGLSYGYTF. The CDR3 nucleotides are TGTGCCAGCAGTGAATCGGGGTTGAGCTATGGCTACACCTTC.

The chain combines TRBV7-2 with TRBJ2-5, with TRBD2 identical over 10 bases. CDR3 length equals 18 residues. Trimming cost V 5 bases and J 5 bases; bases outside gene matches: 17. Germline CDR1 and CDR2: SGHTA and FQGNSA. CDR3 protein: CASSPKGSASGSQETQYF. The CDR3 nucleotides read TGTGCCAGCAGCCCAAAGGGTAGCGCTAGCGGGAGTCAGGAGACCCAGTACTTC.

This clonotype occurred many times. This chain's CDR3 is CSASPRVETQYF. The CDR3 nucleotides are TGCAGTGCTAGCCCCAGGGTAGAGACCCAGTACTTC. This sequence joins TRBV20-1 and TRBJ2-5, with D perhaps matching TRBD1 (5 bases). Germline CDR1 DFQATT, CDR2 SNEGSKA (reference sequence). V was trimmed by 3 bases and J by 4 bases, leaving 9 bases between them. This CDR3 region has 12 residues.

The chain links TRBV5-1 to TRBJ1-1; D is uncertain. Per germline, CDR1 SGHRS and CDR2 YFSETQ. This CDR3 has 12 residues. V lost 4 bases and J 1 base, leaving 5 bases between the germline ends. CDR3 in DNA: TGCGCCAGCAGCCATAAGAACACTGAAGCTTTCTTT. Its protein product is CASSHKNTEAFF.

The chain has TRBV18 and TRBJ1-2; tentatively, D is TRBD1 (6 bases). This CDR3 is built from 15 residues. V was trimmed by 1 base and J by 8 bases, leaving 17 bases between them. In germline, CDR1 is KGHSH, CDR2 LQKENI. CDR3 protein: CASSPLENRVGGYTF. Written as DNA, the CDR3 is TGTGCCAGCTCACCACTGGAGAACAGGGTGGGAGGCTACACCTTC. Full variable domain (outside the CDR3, taken from reference TRBV18 and TRBJ1-2): NAGVMQNPRHLVRRRGQEARLRCSPMKGHSHVYWYRQLPEEGLKFMVYLQKENIIDESGMPKERFSAEFPKEGPSILRIQQVVRGDSAAYFCASSPLENRVGGYTFGSGTRLTVV.

This clonotype was seen a few times. The chain joins TRBV6-5 to TRBJ1-1; the D gene is possibly TRBD1 (6 bases). This CDR3 spans 17 amino acids. CDR1 and CDR2 (germline): MNHEY, SVGAGI. Trimming removed 4 bases at V and 4 bases at J, with 22 bases between. The CDR3 loop is CASSWFKGGTMSTEAFF. CDR3 sequence (DNA): TGTGCCAGCAGTTGGTTTAAAGGTGGGACAATGAGCACTGAAGCTTTCTTT.

The J gene is TRBJ2-5, the V gene TRBV6-2 or TRBV6-3, with a weak D call TRBD2 (5 bases). The V and J ends lost 7 bases and 5 bases respectively, with 14 bases between them. The CDR3 covers 13 residues. Germline values: CDR1 MNHEY, CDR2 SVGEGT. The DNA of the CDR3 is TGTGCCAGCAACCGAGGTGGACTTGAGACCCAGTACTTC. Encoded protein: CASNRGGLETQYF.

The V call is TRBV7-2, the J call TRBJ2-5, with D possibly matching TRBD2 (5 bases). The CDR3 length is 14 residues. Germline CDR1 SGHTA, CDR2 FQGNSA. V was cut by 1 base and J by 5 bases, with 11 bases left in between. For the CDR3, the DNA is TGTGCCAGCAGCTTAGGCGGGTTACGTGAGACCCAGTACTTC. Its translation is CASSLGGLRETQYF.

This clonotype was detected a few times. The DNA for the CDR3 is TGCAGTGCTAGATTAGCGGAGGCGGCCCAGTACTTC. Protein sequence: CSARLAEAAQYF. The chain has TRBV20-1 and TRBJ2-5, with a weak D call TRBD2 (6 bases). The CDR3 consists of 12 residues. V was cut by 2 bases and J by 9 bases, with 13 bases left in between. The V gene's germline CDR1 is DFQATT and CDR2 SNEGSKA (reference sequence).

This clonotype showed up just a few times. Since the CDR3 does not end with the conserved phenylalanine or tryptophan, this likely comes from a read error. The gene calls are TRBV20-1 and TRBJ2-3; tentative D call: TRBD2 (6 bases). V was clipped by 3 bases and J by 2 bases, with 15 bases between them. This CDR3 has 15 amino acids. Per germline, CDR1 DFQATT and CDR2 SNEGSKA (reference sequence). CDR3 region: CSASPSARTTDTQYL. Written as DNA, the CDR3 is TGCAGTGCTAGCCCTAGCGCCCGGACCACAGATACGCAGTATCTT.

Remarks on this clonotype: In this CDR3 the conserved last residue, phenylalanine or tryptophan, is missing, so a read error is likely. CDR3 coding DNA: TGTGCCAGCAGATTACGGGCCACGTACCAAGAGACCCAGTACCTC. Its protein product is CASRLRATYQETQYL. The J gene is TRBJ2-5, the V gene TRBV27, with D hard to call. Germline V gene sequence: CDR1 MNHEY, CDR2 SMNVEV (reference sequence). The CDR3 runs to 15 residues. Between the trimmed V and J ends, which lost 6 bases and 0 bases, there was a span of 14 bases.

This chain links TRBV11-2 with TRBJ2-4, with D unclear. Trimming left V 0 bases short and J 0 bases short, with 15 bases between. Germline CDR1 SGHAT, CDR2 FQNNGV. The CDR3 is 18 amino acids. The CDR3 DNA reads TGTGCCAGCAGCTTAGATAGGGCAGACGCTCTAGCCAAAAACATTCAGTACTTC. Translating gives CASSLDRADALAKNIQYF. Full variable domain (outside the CDR3, taken from reference TRBV11-2 and TRBJ2-4): EAGVAQSPRYKIIEKRQSVAFWCNPISGHATLYWYQQILGQGPKLLIQFQNNGVVDDSQLPKDRFSAERLKGVDSTLKIQPAKLEDSAVYLCASSLDRADALAKNIQYFGAGTRLSVL.

CDR3 sequence reads: CASSKRGQGQETQYF. In DNA form, the CDR3 reads TGTGCCAGCAGCAAACGAGGACAGGGCCAAGAGACCCAGTACTTC. The V and J genes are TRBV21-1 and TRBJ2-5; TRBD1 reflects the table's D call only, with no check against the DNA. TRBV21-1 is flagged as a pseudogene. The CDR3 has 15 amino acids.

V and J are TRBV6-1 and TRBJ1-2; TRBD1 aligns across 8 bases. This CDR3 has 14 residues. The V gene end was trimmed by 7 bases and the J gene end by 5 bases; junction bases not matched to a gene: 9. The V gene's germline CDR1 is MNHNS and CDR2 SASEGT. CDR3 loop: CASNLAGTGYGYTF. DNA of the CDR3: TGTGCCAGCAACCTAGCCGGGACAGGTTATGGCTACACCTTC.

This clonotype was counted only a few times. The CDR3 nucleotides are TGTGCCAGCAGCTTAGGAACACCCGGAACCGGGGAGCTGTTTTTT. Protein: CASSLGTPGTGELFF. The rearrangement links TRBV7-6 to TRBJ2-2; D is undetermined. This CDR3 spans 15 amino acids. The germline gives CDR1 SGHVS, CDR2 FNYEAQ. With 1 base removed from V and 5 bases from J, the gap between germline ends came to 11 bases.

This clonotype was observed a few times. The chain couples TRBV3-1 to TRBJ1-2; 10 nucleotides match TRBD1. Germline-derived CDR1 and CDR2 are LGHDT and YNNKEL (reference sequence). V was pared by 3 bases and J by 0 bases, with 7 bases of the junction left unmatched. This CDR3 has 17 amino acids. The CDR3 DNA reads TGTGCCAGCAGCCATCGGACAGGGGGGACAGCTAACTATGGCTACACCTTC. It specifies CASSHRTGGTANYGYTF.

This clonotype was counted many times. The chain uses TRBV10-3 and TRBJ2-1, with TRBD2 matching over 10 bases. CDR3 length equals 16 residues. Trimming removed 4 bases from V and 6 bases from J; junction bases left unmatched: 9. Germline CDR1 is ENHRY and CDR2 is SYGVKD. CDR3: CAISASTSGMINEQFF. In DNA, the CDR3 is TGTGCCATCAGTGCGTCCACTAGCGGGATGATCAATGAGCAGTTCTTC.

This clonotype was found many times. The chain links TRBV7-3 to TRBJ2-2; no clear D. The CDR3 has 16 amino acids. Per germline, CDR1 SGHTA and CDR2 FQGTGA. Trimming took off 1 base at V and 4 bases at J, with 13 bases between the two ends. The CDR3 DNA reads TGTGCCAGCAGCTTAAACTCCCCCGATGCCACCGGGGAGCTGTTTTTT. Translation: CASSLNSPDATGELFF.

J is TRBJ1-5 and V is TRBV7-9; D is uncertain. CDR3 length: 13 amino acids. CDR1 is SEHNR and CDR2 is FQNEAQ in the germline V gene (reference sequence). The V and J ends lost 4 bases and 3 bases respectively, with 7 bases between them. In nucleotides, the CDR3 is TGTGCCAGCAGCTCCTCAGCCAATCAGCCCCAGCATTTT. It translates to CASSSSANQPQHF.

The table lists this clonotype with a few counts. V gene TRBV20-1 combines with J gene TRBJ2-1; 12 nucleotides match TRBD2. Germline V gives CDR1 DFQATT, CDR2 SNEGSKA (reference sequence). The CDR3 runs to 15 residues. Germline trimming cut 4 bases from V and 7 bases from J; bases unmatched to any gene: 8. CDR3 in amino acids: CSATRTSGISNEQFF. The CDR3 bases are TGCAGTGCTACTAGGACTAGCGGGATATCGAATGAGCAGTTCTTC.

The table lists this clonotype with a few counts. The V gene is TRBV3-1, the J gene TRBJ1-4; TRBD1 agrees at 7 bases. In germline, CDR1 is LGHDT, CDR2 YNNKEL (reference sequence). After removal of 7 bases from V and 8 bases from J, the junction contained 16 bases not matched to a gene. This CDR3 spans 16 amino acids. The DNA for the CDR3 is TGTGCCAGCACCTCAAGCCCCGGGACAGCGGAAGAAAAACTGTTTTTT. Amino acid sequence: CASTSSPGTAEEKLFF.

The V gene is TRBV9, the J gene TRBJ1-2, with D maybe TRBD1 (6 bases). This CDR3 is built from 13 residues. Trimming removed 6 bases from V and 6 bases from J, with 15 bases in between. In germline, CDR1 is SGDLS, CDR2 YYNGEE. CDR3 residues: CASNWGRNDGYTF. The CDR3 DNA is TGTGCCAGCAATTGGGGGCGCAACGATGGCTACACCTTC.

In this sample, this clonotype turned up once. The gene calls are TRBV6-6 and TRBJ2-4; a weak D match, TRBD2 (5 bases). Germline loops: CDR1 MNHNY, CDR2 SVGAGI (reference sequence). V was trimmed by 5 bases and J by 3 bases, leaving 8 bases between them. This CDR3 is built from 13 residues. This CDR3 is CASSPEGKNIQYF. For the CDR3, the DNA is TGTGCCAGCAGTCCCGAGGGCAAAAACATTCAGTACTTC.